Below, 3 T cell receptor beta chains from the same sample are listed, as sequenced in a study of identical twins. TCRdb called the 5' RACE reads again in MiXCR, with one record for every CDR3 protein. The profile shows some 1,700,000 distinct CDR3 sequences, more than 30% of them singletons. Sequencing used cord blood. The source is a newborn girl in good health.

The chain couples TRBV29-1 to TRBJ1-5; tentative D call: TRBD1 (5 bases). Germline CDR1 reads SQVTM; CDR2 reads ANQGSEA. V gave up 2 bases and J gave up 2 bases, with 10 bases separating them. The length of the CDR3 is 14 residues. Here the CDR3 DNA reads TGCAGCGTTGAACAGGGCCGCGGCAATCAGCCCCAGCATTTT. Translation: CSVEQGRGNQPQHF.

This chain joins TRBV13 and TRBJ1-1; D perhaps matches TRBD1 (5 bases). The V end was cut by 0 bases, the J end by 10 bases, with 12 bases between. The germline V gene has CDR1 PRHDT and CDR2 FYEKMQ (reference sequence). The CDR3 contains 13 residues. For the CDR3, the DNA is TGTGCCAGCAGCTTAGGCCGGGACTTAGGAGCTTTCTTT. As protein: CASSLGRDLGAFF. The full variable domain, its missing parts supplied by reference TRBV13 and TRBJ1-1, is AAGVIQSPRHLIKEKRETATLKCYPIPRHDTVYWYQQGPGQDPQFLISFYEKMQSDKGSIPDRFSAQQFSDYHSELNMSSLELGDSALYFCASSLGRDLGAFFGQGTRLTVV.

The chain's CDR3 is CASSPIPGQTSNQPQHF. In nucleotides, the CDR3 is TGCGCCAGCAGCCCCATTCCGGGACAGACCAGCAATCAGCCCCAGCATTTT. The chain has TRBV5-1 and TRBJ1-5; 7 bases line up with TRBD1. The CDR3 totals 17 residues. V was pared by 4 bases and J by 1 base, with 11 bases of the junction left unmatched. CDR1 SGHRS and CDR2 YFSETQ come from the germline V gene.